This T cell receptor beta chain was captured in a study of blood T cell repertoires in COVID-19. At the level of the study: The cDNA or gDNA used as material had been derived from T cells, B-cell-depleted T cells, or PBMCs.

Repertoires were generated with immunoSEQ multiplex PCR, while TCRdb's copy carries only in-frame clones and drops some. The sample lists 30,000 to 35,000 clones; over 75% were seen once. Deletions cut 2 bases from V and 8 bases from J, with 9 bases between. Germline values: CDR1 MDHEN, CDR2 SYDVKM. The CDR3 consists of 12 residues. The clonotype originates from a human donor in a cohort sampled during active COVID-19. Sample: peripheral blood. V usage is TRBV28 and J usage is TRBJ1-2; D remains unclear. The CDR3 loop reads CASSLDTVGYTF. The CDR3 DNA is TGTGCCAGCAGTTTAGACACGGTCGGCTACACCTTC.